This record covers a single TCR beta chain. Its antigen is unknown. The record originates from a study of OX40 agonist ivuxolimab in advanced cancers. Study-level information: Every 2 weeks, ivuxolimab was infused into the patients intravenously at between 0.01 and 10 mg/kg. Patients receiving dose escalation had hepatocellular carcinoma, melanoma, renal cell or head and neck cancer. General observations from the study: Antigen specificity remained undetermined for the expanded peripheral T cells.

Germline CDR1 ENHRY, CDR2 SYGVKD. V was cut by 2 bases and J by 13 bases, with 9 bases left in between. The CDR3 has 12 residues. Here immunoSEQ multiplex PCR was the method, and the copy in TCRdb shows in-frame clones only, minus some. The repertoire holds roughly 38,000 clones, approximately 82% seen once, with under 2% in the top ten. The sequencing used CD4+ or CD8+ T cells sorted from blood, collected in a trial of the OX40 agonist ivuxolimab. This TCR came from an adult with an advanced solid tumor such as melanoma, head and neck, liver or kidney cancer. V usage is TRBV10-3 and J usage is TRBJ1-6; D unclear. The CDR3 loop is CAISEGRSPLHF. As DNA, the CDR3 is TGTGCCATCAGTGAGGGCCGAAGCCCCCTCCACTTT.